Listed here are 10 T cell receptor beta chains from one sample, sequenced in a study of cytomegalovirus exposure and HLA in healthy donors (dated by TCRdb to 2017 to 2019). Library preparation used the immunoSEQ multiplex PCR assay. In its TCRdb copy, this immuneACCESS table keeps in-frame sequences only and misses some clones. Where compared with another copy, unresolved V genes explain less than half of these, and the others have no known cause. The sample contains about 250,000 clones, roughly 87% of them found a single time. 12% of the sample goes to the ten largest clones. The sequencing input was PBMCs. Every receptor here comes from a man between 18 and 35 years old in good health and CMV-seropositive.

The CDR3 nucleotides read TGCAGCGTTGTGACTACCCAAGAGACCCAGTACTTC. This gives the protein CSVVTTQETQYF. The gene calls are TRBV29-1 and TRBJ2-5; D might be TRBD2 (5 bases). The germline CDR1 and CDR2 sequences are SQVTM and ANQGSEA. V was shortened by 4 bases and J by 1 base, with 7 bases between the two germline ends. CDR3 length: 12 residues.

This chain links TRBV28 with TRBJ2-5, with 7 positions matching TRBD1. CDR1 and CDR2 from the germline V gene are MDHEN and SYDVKM. The V gene end was trimmed by 5 bases and the J gene end by 1 base; junction bases not matched to a gene: 7. The CDR3 is 15 amino acids. The CDR3 spells CASSPHRGAQETQYF. CDR3 bases: TGTGCCAGCAGTCCACACAGGGGTGCCCAAGAGACCCAGTACTTC. The full variable domain, completed using reference TRBV28 and TRBJ2-5, is DVKVTQSSRYLVKRTGEKVFLECVQDMDHENMFWYRQDPGLGLRLIYFSYDVKMKEKGDIPEGYSVSREKKERFSLILESASTNQTSMYLCASSPHRGAQETQYFGPGTRLLVL.

The rearrangement joins TRBV13 to TRBJ1-1; maybe TRBD1 (6 bases). The germline V gene encodes CDR1 PRHDT and CDR2 FYEKMQ (reference sequence). V lost 5 bases, J lost 11 bases, and 12 bases lay in between. CDR3 length equals 11 residues. For the CDR3, the DNA is TGTGCCAGCAGCAAAGGGGGTACGGCTTTCTTT. It yields the protein CASSKGGTAFF.

The V call is TRBV11-2, the J call TRBJ2-7; D is possibly TRBD1 (6 bases). The V gene lost 6 bases and the J gene lost 5 bases, with 8 bases spanning the gap. CDR3 length: 11 amino acids. CDR1 and CDR2 (germline): SGHAT, FQNNGV. The DNA of the CDR3 is TGTGCCAGCAGTACAGGGAACGAGCAGTACTTC. Translated, it gives CASSTGNEQYF.

This clone was observed once. J is TRBJ2-7 and V is TRBV11-2; no clear D. This CDR3 is 14 amino acids long. V lost 5 bases and J 4 bases, leaving 15 bases between the germline ends. Germline CDR1 and CDR2: SGHAT and FQNNGV. CDR3: CASSLAPPPYEQYF. For the CDR3, the DNA is TGTGCCAGCAGCCTGGCCCCGCCTCCTTACGAGCAGTACTTC.

The V call is TRBV19, the J call TRBJ2-1, with unresolved D. V dropped 0 bases and J dropped 4 bases, with 7 bases sitting between them. Looked up from germline, CDR1 is LNHDA and CDR2 is SQIVND (reference sequence). This CDR3 contains 14 residues. CDR3 in amino acids: CASSIDGGYNEQFF. CDR3 nucleotides: TGTGCCAGTAGTATAGATGGTGGTTACAATGAGCAGTTCTTC.

This clone came up a few times. This chain joins TRBV7-3 and TRBJ2-7; the match to TRBD2 covers 7 bases. With V trimmed by 3 bases and J by 2 bases, 1 base remained unmatched. The V gene's germline CDR1 is SGHTA and CDR2 FQGTGA. This CDR3 comprises 13 residues. The CDR3 spells CASSFGRAYEQYF. CDR3 nucleotides: TGTGCCAGCAGCTTTGGGAGGGCCTACGAGCAGTACTTC. Full variable domain (remainder filled in from reference TRBV7-3 and TRBJ2-7): GAGVSQTPSNKVTEKGKYVELRCDPISGHTALYWYRQSLGQGPEFLIYFQGTGAADDSGLPNDRFFAVRPEGSVSTLKIQRTERGDSAVYLCASSFGRAYEQYFGPGTRLTVT.

This chain links TRBV2 with TRBJ2-5; 9 bases are shared with TRBD2. The germline V gene has CDR1 SNHLY and CDR2 FYNNEI. The trim removed 8 bases at V and 10 bases at J, leaving 8 bases unmatched. The CDR3 is made up of 12 amino acids. CDR3 coding DNA: TGTGCCAGCCAAAGTAGCGGGAGAGTCCAGTACTTC. This gives the protein CASQSSGRVQYF.

The chain has TRBV2 and TRBJ2-1; 9 bases align to TRBD2. Germline CDR1 is SNHLY and CDR2 is FYNNEI. This CDR3 is 14 amino acids long. Losses at the gene ends were 3 bases for V and 6 bases for J; bases not matched to a gene: 3. CDR3 amino acids: CASSEGLAVNEQFF. The CDR3, as DNA: TGTGCCAGCAGTGAGGGACTAGCCGTCAATGAGCAGTTCTTC.

This clone was found once. The rearrangement joins TRBV5-6 to TRBJ2-2, with unresolved D. V was clipped by 0 bases and J by 6 bases, with 6 bases between them. The CDR3 sequence is 13 residues long. Germline-derived CDR1 and CDR2 are SGHDT and YYEEEE. The CDR3 nucleotides are TGTGCCAGCAGCTTGGCGGCCGCCGGGGAGCTGTTTTTT. Translating gives CASSLAAAGELFF.